These 5 T cell receptor beta chains were all obtained from the same sample, sequenced in a study of blood T cell repertoires in COVID-19. Produced via immunoSEQ multiplex PCR; TCRdb's table is partial and in-frame only. In the table there are under 200,000 clones, 80% to 90% of which are singletons. Sequenced material: peripheral blood. The receptors derive from a woman aged 70-85 years with COVID-19, enrolled during active disease.

The chain joins TRBV18 to TRBJ1-6; 9 bases agree with TRBD1. The germline gives CDR1 KGHSH, CDR2 LQKENI. The junction had 8 bases not matched to a gene; V was cut back by 3 bases and J by 8 bases. The CDR3 spans 16 residues. CDR3 loop: CASSPMTGGSDSPLHF. DNA for the CDR3: TGTGCCAGCTCACCCATGACAGGGGGAAGCGATTCACCCCTCCACTTT.

This rearrangement joins TRBV15 to TRBJ1-1, with D tentatively TRBD1 (5 bases). Germline assignment: CDR1 LNHNV and CDR2 YYDKDF (reference sequence). The CDR3 totals 14 residues. Trimming removed 0 bases at V and 8 bases at J, with 13 bases between. CDR3 bases: TGTGCCACCAGCAGAGATATGGCAGGGAAAGAAGCTTTCTTT. This translates into CATSRDMAGKEAFF.

This clone has just one count. The chain uses TRBV5-6 and TRBJ1-2; perhaps TRBD1 as D (5 bases). This CDR3 contains 13 residues. Trimming removed 0 bases from V and 6 bases from J, with 9 bases in between. Germline assignment: CDR1 SGHDT and CDR2 YYEEEE. CDR3 coding DNA: TGTGCCAGCAGCTTGGCCGCGGGGGATGGCTACACCTTC. It specifies CASSLAAGDGYTF.

The chain joins TRBV5-1 to TRBJ1-1; 8 positions agree with TRBD1. CDR1 and CDR2 from the germline V gene are SGHRS and YFSETQ. The CDR3 length is 13 residues. V shed 5 bases and J 4 bases; nucleotides not matched to a gene: 4. The CDR3 spells CASRVTGGTEAFF. CDR3 DNA sequence: TGCGCCAGCAGAGTAACAGGGGGCACTGAAGCTTTCTTT.

J is TRBJ2-3 and V is TRBV5-4; D may be TRBD2 (6 bases). This CDR3 region has 14 residues. Deletions cut 3 bases from V and 5 bases from J, with 13 bases between. Per the germline V gene, CDR1 is SGHNT and CDR2 is YYREEE (reference sequence). CDR3: CASSSGTPGDTQYF. The DNA of the CDR3 is TGTGCCAGCAGCTCCGGGACTCCGGGAGATACGCAGTATTTT.